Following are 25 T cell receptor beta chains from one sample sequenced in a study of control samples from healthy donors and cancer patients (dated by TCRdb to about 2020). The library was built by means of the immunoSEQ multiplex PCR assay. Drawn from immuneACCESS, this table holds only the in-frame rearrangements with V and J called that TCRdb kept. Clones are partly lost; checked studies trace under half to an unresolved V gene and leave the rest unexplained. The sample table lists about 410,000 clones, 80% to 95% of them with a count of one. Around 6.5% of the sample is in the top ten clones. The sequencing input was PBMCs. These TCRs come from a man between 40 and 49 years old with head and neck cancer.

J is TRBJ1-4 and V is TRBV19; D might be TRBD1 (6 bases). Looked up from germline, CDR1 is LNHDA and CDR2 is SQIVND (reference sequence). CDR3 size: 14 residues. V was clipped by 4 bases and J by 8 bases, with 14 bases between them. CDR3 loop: CASSSGGSGEKLFF. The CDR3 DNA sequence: TGTGCCAGTAGTAGTGGGGGCTCAGGGGAAAAACTGTTTTTT.

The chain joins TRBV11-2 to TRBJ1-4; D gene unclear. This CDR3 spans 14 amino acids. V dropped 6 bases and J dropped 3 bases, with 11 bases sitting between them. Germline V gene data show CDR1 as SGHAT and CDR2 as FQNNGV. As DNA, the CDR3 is TGTGCCAGCAGTCGCGCGGGTCCTAATGAAAAACTGTTTTTT. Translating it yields CASSRAGPNEKLFF.

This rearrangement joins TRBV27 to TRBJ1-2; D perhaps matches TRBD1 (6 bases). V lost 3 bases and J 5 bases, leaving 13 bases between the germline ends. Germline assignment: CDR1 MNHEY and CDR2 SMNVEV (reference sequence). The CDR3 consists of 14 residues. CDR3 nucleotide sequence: TGTGCCAGCAGTTTTTCGCAACAGGGTTATGGCTACACCTTC. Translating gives CASSFSQQGYGYTF.

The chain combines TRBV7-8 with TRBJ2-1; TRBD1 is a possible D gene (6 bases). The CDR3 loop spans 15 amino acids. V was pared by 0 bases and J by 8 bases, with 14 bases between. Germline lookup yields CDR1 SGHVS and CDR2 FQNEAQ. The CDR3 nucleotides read TGTGCCAGCAGCTTAGCGGGGGCGATTTTATATGAGCAGTTCTTC. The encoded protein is CASSLAGAILYEQFF.

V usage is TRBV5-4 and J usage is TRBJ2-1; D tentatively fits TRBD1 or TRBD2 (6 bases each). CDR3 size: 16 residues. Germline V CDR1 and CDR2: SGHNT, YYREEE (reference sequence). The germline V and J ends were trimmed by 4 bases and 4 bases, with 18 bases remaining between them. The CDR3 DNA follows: TGTGCCAGCAGCCCAACCAGAGGGGGGCCATACAATGAGCAGTTCTTC. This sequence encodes CASSPTRGGPYNEQFF.

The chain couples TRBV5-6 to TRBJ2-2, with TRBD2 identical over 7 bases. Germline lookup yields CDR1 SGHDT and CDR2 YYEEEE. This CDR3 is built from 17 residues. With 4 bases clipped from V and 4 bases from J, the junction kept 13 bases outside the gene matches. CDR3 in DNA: TGTGCCAGCAGCCTGCCAGTGGGCGGGAGTAGCACCGGGGAGCTGTTTTTT. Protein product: CASSLPVGGSSTGELFF.

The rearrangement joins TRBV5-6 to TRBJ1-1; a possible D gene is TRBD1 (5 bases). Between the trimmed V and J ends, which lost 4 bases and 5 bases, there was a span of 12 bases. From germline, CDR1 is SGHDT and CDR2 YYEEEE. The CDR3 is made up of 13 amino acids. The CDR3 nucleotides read TGTGCCAGCAGCCCACGGGGGGAAACTGAAGCTTTCTTT. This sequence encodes CASSPRGETEAFF.

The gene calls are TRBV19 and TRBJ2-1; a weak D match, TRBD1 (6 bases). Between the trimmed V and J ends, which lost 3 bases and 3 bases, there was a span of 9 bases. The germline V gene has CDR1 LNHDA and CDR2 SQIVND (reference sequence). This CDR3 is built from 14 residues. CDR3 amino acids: CASSMPGDYNEQFF. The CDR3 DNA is TGTGCCAGTAGTATGCCAGGGGACTACAATGAGCAGTTCTTC. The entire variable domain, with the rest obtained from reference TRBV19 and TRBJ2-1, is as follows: DGGITQSPKYLFRKEGQNVTLSCEQNLNHDAMYWYRQDPGQGLRLIYYSQIVNDFQKGDIAEGYSVSREKKESFPLTVTSAQKNPTAFYLCASSMPGDYNEQFFGPGTRLTVL.

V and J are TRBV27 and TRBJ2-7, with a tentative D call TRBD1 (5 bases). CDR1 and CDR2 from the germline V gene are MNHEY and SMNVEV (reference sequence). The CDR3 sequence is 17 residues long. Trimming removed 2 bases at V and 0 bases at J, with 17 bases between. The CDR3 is CASSLRLDSVSSYEQYF. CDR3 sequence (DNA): TGTGCCAGCAGTTTACGCCTCGACAGCGTCAGCTCCTACGAGCAGTACTTC.

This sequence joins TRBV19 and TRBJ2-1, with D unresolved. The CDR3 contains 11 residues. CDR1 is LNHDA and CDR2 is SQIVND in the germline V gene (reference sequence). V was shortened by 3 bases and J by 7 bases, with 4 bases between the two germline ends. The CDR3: CASSIRNEQFF. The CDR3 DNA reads TGTGCCAGTAGTATCAGGAATGAGCAGTTCTTC.

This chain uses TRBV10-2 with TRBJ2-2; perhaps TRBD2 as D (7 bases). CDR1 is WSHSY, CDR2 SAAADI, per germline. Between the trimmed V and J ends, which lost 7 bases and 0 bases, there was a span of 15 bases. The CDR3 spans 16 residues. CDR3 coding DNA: TGCGCCAGCACCCTGGGGGGGGCCACGAACACCGGGGAGCTGTTTTTT. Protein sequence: CASTLGGATNTGELFF.

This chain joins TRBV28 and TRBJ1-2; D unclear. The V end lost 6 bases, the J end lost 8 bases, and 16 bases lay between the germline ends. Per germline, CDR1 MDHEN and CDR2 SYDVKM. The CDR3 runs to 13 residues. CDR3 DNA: TGTGCCAGCAGCACAGACGGCAGGAGAGGCTACACCTTC. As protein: CASSTDGRRGYTF.

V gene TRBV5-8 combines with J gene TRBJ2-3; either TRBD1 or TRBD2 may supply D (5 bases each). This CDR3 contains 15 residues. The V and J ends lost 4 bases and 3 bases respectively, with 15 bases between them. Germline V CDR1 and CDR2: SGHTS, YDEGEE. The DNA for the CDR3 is TGTGCCAGCAGCCTGCTTGGGGGTTGGACAGATACGCAGTATTTT. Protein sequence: CASSLLGGWTDTQYF.

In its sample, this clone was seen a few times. The CDR3 reads CASTSSPMTSGRNEQFF. In DNA form, the CDR3 reads TGTGCCAGCACCTCCTCCCCCATGACTAGCGGGAGGAATGAGCAGTTCTTC. The chain has TRBV5-6 and TRBJ2-1; 13 bases are a match to TRBD2. Trimming took 6 bases from V and 7 from J; bases not matched to a gene: 13. Germline V gives CDR1 SGHDT, CDR2 YYEEEE. The CDR3 covers 17 residues.

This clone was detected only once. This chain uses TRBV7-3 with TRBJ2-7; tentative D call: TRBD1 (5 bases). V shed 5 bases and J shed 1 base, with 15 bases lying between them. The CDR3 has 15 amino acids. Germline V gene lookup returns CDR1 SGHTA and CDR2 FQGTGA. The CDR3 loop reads CASSPEGAPSYEQYF. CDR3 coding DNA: TGTGCCAGCAGCCCCGAAGGGGCGCCTTCCTACGAGCAGTACTTC. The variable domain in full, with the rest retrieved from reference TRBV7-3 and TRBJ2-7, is GAGVSQTPSNKVTEKGKYVELRCDPISGHTALYWYRQSLGQGPEFLIYFQGTGAADDSGLPNDRFFAVRPEGSVSTLKIQRTERGDSAVYLCASSPEGAPSYEQYFGPGTRLTVT.

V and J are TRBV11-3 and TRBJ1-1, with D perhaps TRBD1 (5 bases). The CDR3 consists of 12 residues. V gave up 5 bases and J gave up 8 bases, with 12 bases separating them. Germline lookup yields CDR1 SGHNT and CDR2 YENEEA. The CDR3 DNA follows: TGTGCCAGCAGCATGGGACCGCGAGAAGCTTTCTTT. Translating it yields CASSMGPREAFF.

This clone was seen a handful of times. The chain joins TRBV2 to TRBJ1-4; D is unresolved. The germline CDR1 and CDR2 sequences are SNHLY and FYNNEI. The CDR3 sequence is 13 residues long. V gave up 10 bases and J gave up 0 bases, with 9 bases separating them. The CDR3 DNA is TGTGCCAAAAAAGCTGCAACTAATGAAAAACTGTTTTTT. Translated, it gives CAKKAATNEKLFF.

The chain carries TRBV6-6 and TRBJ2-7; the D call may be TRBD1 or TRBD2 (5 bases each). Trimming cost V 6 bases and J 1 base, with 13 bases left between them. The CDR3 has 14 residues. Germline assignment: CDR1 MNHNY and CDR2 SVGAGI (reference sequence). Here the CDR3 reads CASRPGTVSYEQYF. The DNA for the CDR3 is TGTGCCAGCAGACCCGGGACGGTTTCCTACGAGCAGTACTTC.

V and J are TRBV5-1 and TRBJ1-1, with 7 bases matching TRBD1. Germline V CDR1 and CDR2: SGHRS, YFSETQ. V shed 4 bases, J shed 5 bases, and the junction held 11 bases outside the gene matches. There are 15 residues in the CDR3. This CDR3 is CASSPATGRWTEAFF. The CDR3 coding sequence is TGCGCCAGCAGCCCTGCGACAGGGAGATGGACTGAAGCTTTCTTT.

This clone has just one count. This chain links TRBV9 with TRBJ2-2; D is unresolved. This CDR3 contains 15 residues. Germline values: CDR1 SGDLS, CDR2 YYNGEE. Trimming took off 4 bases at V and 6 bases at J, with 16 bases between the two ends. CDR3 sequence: CASSPTWVGAGELFF. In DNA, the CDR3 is TGTGCCAGCAGCCCTACCTGGGTTGGCGCCGGGGAGCTGTTTTTT. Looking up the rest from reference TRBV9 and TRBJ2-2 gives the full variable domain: DSGVTQTPKHLITATGQRVTLRCSPRSGDLSVYWYQQSLDQGLQFLIQYYNGEERAKGNILERFSAQQFPDLHSELNLSSLELGDSALYFCASSPTWVGAGELFFGEGSRLTVL.

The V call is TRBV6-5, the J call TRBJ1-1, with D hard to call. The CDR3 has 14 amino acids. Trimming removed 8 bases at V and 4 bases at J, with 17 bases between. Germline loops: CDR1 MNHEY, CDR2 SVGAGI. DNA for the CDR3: TGTGCCAGCGCTCCAGTGCAGATGGGCACTGAAGCTTTCTTT. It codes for CASAPVQMGTEAFF.

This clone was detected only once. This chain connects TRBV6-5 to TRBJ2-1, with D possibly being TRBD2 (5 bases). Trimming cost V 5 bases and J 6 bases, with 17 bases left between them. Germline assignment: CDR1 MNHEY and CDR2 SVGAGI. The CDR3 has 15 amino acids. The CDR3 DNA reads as TGTGCCAGCAGTCAATCCTATACGAGGGTCAATGAGCAGTTCTTC. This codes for CASSQSYTRVNEQFF.

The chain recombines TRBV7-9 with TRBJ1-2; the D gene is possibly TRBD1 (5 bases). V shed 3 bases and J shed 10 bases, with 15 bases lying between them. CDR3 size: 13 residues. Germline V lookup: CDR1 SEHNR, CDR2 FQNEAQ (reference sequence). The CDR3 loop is CASSLGRGDDYTF. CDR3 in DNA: TGTGCCAGCAGCTTGGGACGAGGGGACGACTACACCTTC.

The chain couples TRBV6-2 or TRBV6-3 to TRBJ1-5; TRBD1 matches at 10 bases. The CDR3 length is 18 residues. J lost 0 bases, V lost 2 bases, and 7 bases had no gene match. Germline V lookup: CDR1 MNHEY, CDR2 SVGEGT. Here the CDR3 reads CASSYKTGGGISNQPQHF. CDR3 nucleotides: TGTGCCAGCAGTTACAAGACAGGGGGCGGAATTAGCAATCAGCCCCAGCATTTT.

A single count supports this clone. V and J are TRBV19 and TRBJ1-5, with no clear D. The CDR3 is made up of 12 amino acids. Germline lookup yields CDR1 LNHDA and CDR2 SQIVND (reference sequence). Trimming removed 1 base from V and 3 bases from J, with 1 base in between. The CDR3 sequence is CASSIVNQPQHF. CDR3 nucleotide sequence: TGTGCCAGTAGTATAGTCAATCAGCCCCAGCATTTT.